This note documents a single T cell receptor beta chain sequence. Its antigen remains unidentified. These data are taken from a study of T cells in narcolepsy. The study's findings and limits: HCRT-specific and TRIB2-specific autoreactive clonotypes appeared among same-patient CSF and blood CD4+ clonotypes. Blood of same and different patients, but not healthy controls, reportedly held recurring autoreactive clonotypes.

CDR3 length: 16 residues. V trimming: 0 bases; J trimming: 9 bases; junction bases outside the gene matches: 6. Germline V lookup: CDR1 SGHRS, CDR2 YFSETQ. Using immunoSEQ multiplex PCR, the repertoire was profiled, and TCRdb retains in-frame clones only, with some absent. Here the sample spans tens of thousands of clones, roughly 83% being singletons. Material: CD45RA- memory CD4+ T cells from PBMCs. V and J are TRBV5-1 and TRBJ2-1, with 13 bases that match TRBD2. This clonotype originated in a human donor with narcolepsy. The CDR3 loop is CASSLGGTSGIGEQFF. The CDR3, as DNA: TGCGCCAGCAGCTTGGGTGGGACTAGCGGGATTGGTGAGCAGTTCTTC.